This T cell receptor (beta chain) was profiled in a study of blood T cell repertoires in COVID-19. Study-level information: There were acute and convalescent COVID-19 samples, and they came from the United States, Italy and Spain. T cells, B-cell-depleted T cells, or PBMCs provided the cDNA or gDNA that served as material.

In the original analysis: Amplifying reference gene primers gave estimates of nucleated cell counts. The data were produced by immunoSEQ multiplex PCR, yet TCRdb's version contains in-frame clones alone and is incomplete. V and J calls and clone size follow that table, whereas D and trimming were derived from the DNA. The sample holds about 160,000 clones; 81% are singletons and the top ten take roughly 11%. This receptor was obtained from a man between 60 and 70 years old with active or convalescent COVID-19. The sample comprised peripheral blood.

The CDR3 coding sequence is TGTGCCAGCACGACACCGGGACAGATCTCCTACGAGCAGTACTTC. Its translation: CASTTPGQISYEQYF. The chain uses TRBV28 and TRBJ2-7; 7 bases line up with TRBD1. This CDR3 has 15 residues. V trimming: 7 bases; J trimming: 0 bases; junction bases outside the gene matches: 9. Germline V gene data show CDR1 as MDHEN and CDR2 as SYDVKM. The entire variable domain, with the rest obtained from reference TRBV28 and TRBJ2-7, is as follows: DVKVTQSSRYLVKRTGEKVFLECVQDMDHENMFWYRQDPGLGLRLIYFSYDVKMKEKGDIPEGYSVSREKKERFSLILESASTNQTSMYLCASTTPGQISYEQYFGPGTRLTVT.